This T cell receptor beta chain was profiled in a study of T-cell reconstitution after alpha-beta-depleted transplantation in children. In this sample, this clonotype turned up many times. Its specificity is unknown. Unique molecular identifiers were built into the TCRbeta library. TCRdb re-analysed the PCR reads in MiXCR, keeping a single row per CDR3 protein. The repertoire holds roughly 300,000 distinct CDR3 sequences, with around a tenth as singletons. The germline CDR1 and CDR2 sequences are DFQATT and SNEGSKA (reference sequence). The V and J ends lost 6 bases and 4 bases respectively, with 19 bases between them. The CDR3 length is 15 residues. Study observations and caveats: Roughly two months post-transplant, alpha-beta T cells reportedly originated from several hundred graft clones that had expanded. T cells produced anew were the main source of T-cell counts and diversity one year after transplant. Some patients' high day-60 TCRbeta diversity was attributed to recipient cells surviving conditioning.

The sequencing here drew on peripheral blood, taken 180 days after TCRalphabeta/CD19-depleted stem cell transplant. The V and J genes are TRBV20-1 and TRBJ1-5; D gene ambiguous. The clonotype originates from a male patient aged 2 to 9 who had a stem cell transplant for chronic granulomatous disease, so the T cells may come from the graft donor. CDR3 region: CSAPRGGEENQPQHF. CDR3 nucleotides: TGCAGTGCACCCAGAGGTGGTGAAGAGAATCAGCCCCAGCATTTT.